Sequencing of this T cell receptor (beta chain) was carried out in a study of T-cell memory formation after mild COVID-19. This clonotype was seen only a few times. CDR3 length: 14 residues. J lost 9 bases, V lost 1 base, and 12 bases had no gene match. The germline CDR1 and CDR2 sequences are GTSNPN and SVGIG (reference sequence). From the 5' RACE reads, TCRdb called clonotypes with MiXCR, one entry per CDR3 protein. The repertoire consists of about 540,000 distinct CDR3 sequences, with roughly 21% occurring once and the leading ten covering around an eighth. This receptor was identified in an adult woman who had mild COVID-19 (a few samples of this study predate the infection). Cell type and time point are not known. This chain links TRBV30 with TRBJ2-7, with TRBD2 matching over 7 bases. The sequencing input was PBMCs or a T cell subset sorted from them (not recorded which). CDR3 sequence (DNA): TGTGCCTGGAGTGGGGGAGATTCTAGCGGAGGGCAGTACTTC. Translated: CAWSGGDSSGGQYF.